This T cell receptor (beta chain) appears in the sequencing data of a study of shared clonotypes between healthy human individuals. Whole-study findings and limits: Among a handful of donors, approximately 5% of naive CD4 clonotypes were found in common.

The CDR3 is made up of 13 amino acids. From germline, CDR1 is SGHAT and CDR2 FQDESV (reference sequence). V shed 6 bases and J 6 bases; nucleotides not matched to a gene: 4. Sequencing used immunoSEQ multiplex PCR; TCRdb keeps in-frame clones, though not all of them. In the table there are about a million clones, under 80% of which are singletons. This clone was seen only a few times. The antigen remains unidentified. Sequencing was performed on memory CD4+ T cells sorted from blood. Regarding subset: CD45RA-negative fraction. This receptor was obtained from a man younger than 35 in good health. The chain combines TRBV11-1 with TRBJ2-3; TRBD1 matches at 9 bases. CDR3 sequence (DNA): TGTGCCAGCAGACGGACAGGGGTTGATACGCAGTATTTT. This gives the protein CASRRTGVDTQYF.